This T cell receptor beta chain is from a study of blood T cell repertoires in COVID-19. Study summary: Whether acute or convalescent, the COVID-19 samples came from the United States, Italy and Spain.

Using immunoSEQ multiplex PCR, the repertoire was profiled, and TCRdb retains in-frame clones only, with some absent. The repertoire includes over 150,000 clones, under 85% of them detected once, and less than 8% sits in the top ten. V was trimmed by 1 base and J by 6 bases, leaving 9 bases between them. From germline, CDR1 is LNHDA and CDR2 SQIVND (reference sequence). This CDR3 has 13 amino acids. The chain carries TRBV19 and TRBJ1-1; D is ambiguous. Material for sequencing was peripheral blood. This receptor was identified in an older man with COVID-19, enrolled during active disease. The CDR3 reads CASSIAREAEAFF. The CDR3 DNA reads TGTGCCAGTAGTATAGCGCGGGAGGCTGAAGCTTTCTTT.